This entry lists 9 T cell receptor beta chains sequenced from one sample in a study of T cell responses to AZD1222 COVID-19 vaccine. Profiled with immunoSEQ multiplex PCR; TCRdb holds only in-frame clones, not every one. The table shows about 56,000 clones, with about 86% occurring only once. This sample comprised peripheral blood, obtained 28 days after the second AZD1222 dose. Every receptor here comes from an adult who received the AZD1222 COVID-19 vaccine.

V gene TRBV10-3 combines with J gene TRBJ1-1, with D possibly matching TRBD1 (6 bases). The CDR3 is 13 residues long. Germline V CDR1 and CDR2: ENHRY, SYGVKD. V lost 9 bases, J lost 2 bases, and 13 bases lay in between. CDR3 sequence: CAIGTFPNTEAFF. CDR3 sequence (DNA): TGTGCCATTGGGACATTTCCCAACACTGAAGCTTTCTTT.

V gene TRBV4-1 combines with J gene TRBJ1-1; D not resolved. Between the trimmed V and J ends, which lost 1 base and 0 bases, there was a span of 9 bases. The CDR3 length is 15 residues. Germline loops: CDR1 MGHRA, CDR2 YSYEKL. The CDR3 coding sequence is TGCGCCAGCAGCCAAGCGAGATACCTGAACACTGAAGCTTTCTTT. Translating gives CASSQARYLNTEAFF.

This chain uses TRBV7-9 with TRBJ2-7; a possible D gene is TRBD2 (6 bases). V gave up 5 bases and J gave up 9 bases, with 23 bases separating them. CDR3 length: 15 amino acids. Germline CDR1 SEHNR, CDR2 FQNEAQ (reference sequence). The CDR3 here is CASSPRGSETKAQYF. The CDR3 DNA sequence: TGTGCCAGCAGCCCGCGGGGCAGCGAGACAAAGGCGCAGTACTTC.

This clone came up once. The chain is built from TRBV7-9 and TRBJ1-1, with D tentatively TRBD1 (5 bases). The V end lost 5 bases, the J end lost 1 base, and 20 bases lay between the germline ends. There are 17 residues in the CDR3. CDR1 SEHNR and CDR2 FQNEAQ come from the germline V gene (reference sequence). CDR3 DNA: TGTGCCAGCAGCGGGGGGTCAATCTGGACACAGAACACTGAAGCTTTCTTT. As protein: CASSGGSIWTQNTEAFF.

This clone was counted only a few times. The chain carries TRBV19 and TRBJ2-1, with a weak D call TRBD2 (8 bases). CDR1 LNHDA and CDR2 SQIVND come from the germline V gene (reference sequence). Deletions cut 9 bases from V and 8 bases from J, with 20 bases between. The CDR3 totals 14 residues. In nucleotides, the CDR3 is TGTGCCAGCGGTCCGGGACTAGGGGGCTATGAGCAGTTCTTC. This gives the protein CASGPGLGGYEQFF. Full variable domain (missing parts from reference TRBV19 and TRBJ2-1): DGGITQSPKYLFRKEGQNVTLSCEQNLNHDAMYWYRQDPGQGLRLIYYSQIVNDFQKGDIAEGYSVSREKKESFPLTVTSAQKNPTAFYLCASGPGLGGYEQFFGPGTRLTVL.

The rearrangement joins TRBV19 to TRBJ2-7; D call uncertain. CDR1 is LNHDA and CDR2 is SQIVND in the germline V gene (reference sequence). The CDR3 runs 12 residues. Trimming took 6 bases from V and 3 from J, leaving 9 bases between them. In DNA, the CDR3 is TGTGCCAGTAGGGGCAGACACTACGAGCAGTACTTC. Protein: CASRGRHYEQYF.

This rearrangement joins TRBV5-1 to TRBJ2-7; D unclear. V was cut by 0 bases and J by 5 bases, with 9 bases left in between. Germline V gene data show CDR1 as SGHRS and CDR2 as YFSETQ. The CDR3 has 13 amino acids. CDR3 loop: CASSLAAPDEQYF. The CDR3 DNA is TGCGCCAGCAGCTTGGCCGCGCCCGACGAGCAGTACTTC.

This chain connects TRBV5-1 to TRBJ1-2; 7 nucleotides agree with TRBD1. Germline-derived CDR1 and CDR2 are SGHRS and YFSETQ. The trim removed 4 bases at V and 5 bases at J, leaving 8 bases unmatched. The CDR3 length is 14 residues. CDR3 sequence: CASSPGTAGYGYTF. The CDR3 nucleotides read TGCGCCAGCAGCCCAGGGACAGCGGGATATGGCTACACCTTC. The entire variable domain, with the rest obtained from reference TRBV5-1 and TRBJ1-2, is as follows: KAGVTQTPRYLIKTRGQQVTLSCSPISGHRSVSWYQQTPGQGLQFLFEYFSETQRNKGNFPGRFSGRQFSNSRSEMNVSTLELGDSALYLCASSPGTAGYGYTFGSGTRLTVV.

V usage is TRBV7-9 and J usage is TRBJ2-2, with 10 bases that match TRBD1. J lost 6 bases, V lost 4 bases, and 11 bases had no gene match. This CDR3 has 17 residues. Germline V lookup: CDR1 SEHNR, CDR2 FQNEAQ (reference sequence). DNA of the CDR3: TGTGCCAGCAGCTCTACGACAGGGGGCGCGGGCTCCGGGGAGCTGTTTTTT. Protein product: CASSSTTGGAGSGELFF.